This entry lists 27 T cell receptor beta chains sequenced from one sample in a study of OX40 agonist ivuxolimab in advanced cancers. Some clones are missing from TCRdb's copy, which holds only in-frame ones; the method was immunoSEQ multiplex PCR. The sample includes 65,000 to 85,000 clones, roughly four fifths of them seen just once. This specimen consisted of CD4+ or CD8+ T cells sorted from blood, obtained in a trial of the OX40 agonist ivuxolimab. The source of these receptors is an adult with an advanced solid tumor such as melanoma, head and neck, liver or kidney cancer.

The chain has TRBV2 and TRBJ1-5; D is ambiguous. CDR1 and CDR2 (germline): SNHLY, FYNNEI. V was shortened by 3 bases and J by 9 bases, with 12 bases between the two germline ends. There are 13 residues in the CDR3. The CDR3 protein is CASSDDASRPQHF. The CDR3 region has the DNA TGTGCCAGCAGTGACGATGCCTCTAGGCCCCAGCATTTT.

The chain has TRBV5-6 and TRBJ1-4; 8 bases agree with TRBD1. The V gene end was trimmed by 1 base and the J gene end by 2 bases; junction bases not matched to a gene: 4. The CDR3 is 16 residues long. The germline V gene has CDR1 SGHDT and CDR2 YYEEEE. The chain's CDR3 is CASSLKGTGTNEKLFF. In DNA form, the CDR3 reads TGTGCCAGCAGCTTGAAAGGGACAGGCACTAATGAAAAACTGTTTTTT.

This clone was observed a handful of times. J is TRBJ2-5 and V is TRBV7-2; TRBD1 aligns across 11 bases. The CDR3 totals 17 residues. The germline gives CDR1 SGHTA, CDR2 FQGNSA. With 4 bases clipped from V and 7 bases from J, the junction kept 14 bases outside the gene matches. The CDR3 sequence is CASSSGTSRDRGVTQYF. The CDR3 nucleotides read TGTGCCAGCAGCTCAGGGACTTCCCGGGACAGGGGGGTGACCCAGTACTTC.

This clone has only one observation. The V gene is TRBV19, the J gene TRBJ2-3; 8 bases agree with TRBD2. CDR3 length equals 17 residues. Trimming at V came to 3 bases and at J to 2 bases, leaving 10 bases not matched to a gene. Germline-derived CDR1 and CDR2 are LNHDA and SQIVND (reference sequence). DNA for the CDR3: TGTGCCAGTAGTATTCCCCCCGCGGGGGGCCACACAGATACGCAGTATTTT. It encodes CASSIPPAGGHTDTQYF.

CDR3 coding DNA: TGTGCCAGCAGCCCCGCACAGCGGGGGGGCCTTACGCAGTATTTT. Protein sequence: CASSPAQRGGLTQYF. The chain joins TRBV5-4 to TRBJ2-3, with 10 bases matching TRBD2. There are 15 residues in the CDR3. Trimming cost V 4 bases and J 8 bases; bases outside gene matches: 10. The germline gives CDR1 SGHNT, CDR2 YYREEE (reference sequence).

The chain joins TRBV28 to TRBJ2-1, with TRBD2 matching 11 bases. This CDR3 is 15 amino acids long. J lost 4 bases, V lost 2 bases, and 1 base had no gene match. CDR1 and CDR2 from the germline V gene are MDHEN and SYDVKM. CDR3: CASSLRLAGYNEQFF. The CDR3 coding sequence is TGTGCCAGCAGTTTAAGACTAGCGGGGTACAATGAGCAGTTCTTC. Variable domain in full (rest from reference TRBV28 and TRBJ2-1): DVKVTQSSRYLVKRTGEKVFLECVQDMDHENMFWYRQDPGLGLRLIYFSYDVKMKEKGDIPEGYSVSREKKERFSLILESASTNQTSMYLCASSLRLAGYNEQFFGPGTRLTVL.

The chain is built from TRBV9 and TRBJ2-7, with D possibly TRBD1 on 5 matching bases. CDR3 length: 15 residues. V was trimmed by 2 bases and J by 7 bases, leaving 19 bases between them. CDR1 and CDR2 (germline): SGDLS, YYNGEE. The CDR3 sequence is CASSVSTAGSGEQYF. CDR3 nucleotide sequence: TGTGCCAGCAGCGTCTCCACGGCAGGGTCCGGAGAGCAGTACTTC.

About this clone itself: One junction end disagrees with the germline gene, perhaps due to a read error. The chain couples TRBV29-1 to TRBJ2-1; unclear D gene. Germline V gene data show CDR1 as SQVTM and CDR2 as ANQGSEA. The CDR3 totals 14 residues. CDR3 sequence reads: CSAEEQEYYNGQFF. CDR3 in DNA: TGCAGCGCCGAGGAGCAGGAGTATTACAATGGGCAGTTCTTC.

V gene TRBV29-1 combines with J gene TRBJ1-5, with D perhaps matching TRBD1 (6 bases). This CDR3 is 14 amino acids long. Germline CDR1 SQVTM, CDR2 ANQGSEA. V lost 7 bases and J 3 bases, leaving 16 bases between the germline ends. Here the CDR3 DNA reads TGCAGCGCCTCAGAAGGGGGTAACAATCAGCCCCAGCATTTT. This sequence encodes CSASEGGNNQPQHF.

The chain combines TRBV15 with TRBJ1-5; 9 bases are shared with TRBD1. CDR3 size: 17 residues. The J segment lost 5 bases and the V segment lost 5 bases, leaving 13 bases of the junction unmatched. Germline V gene data show CDR1 as LNHNV and CDR2 as YYDKDF (reference sequence). The CDR3 loop is CATSAQTKQGADQPQHF. CDR3 coding DNA: TGTGCCACCAGCGCCCAAACCAAACAGGGGGCGGATCAGCCCCAGCATTTT.

This chain links TRBV2 with TRBJ1-2, with 7 bases fitting TRBD1. J lost 10 bases, V lost 8 bases, and 7 bases had no gene match. The germline gives CDR1 SNHLY, CDR2 FYNNEI. CDR3 length equals 11 residues. This chain's CDR3 is CASGTEIFYTF. CDR3 coding DNA: TGTGCCAGCGGGACAGAGATTTTCTACACCTTC.

The rearrangement links TRBV6-5 to TRBJ2-1; 9 bases match TRBD1. J gave up 2 bases and V 6 bases, and 5 bases lay outside the gene matches. In germline, CDR1 is MNHEY, CDR2 SVGAGI. CDR3 length: 15 residues. CDR3 in DNA: TGTGCCAGCAGGGTACAGGGGGCTCCCTACAATGAGCAGTTCTTC. As protein: CASRVQGAPYNEQFF.

This clone was detected only a few times. This chain connects TRBV23-1 to TRBJ2-5; tentatively, D is TRBD2 (6 bases). TRBV23-1 is assigned to the ORF class and has an uncertain function. The CDR3 length is 14 residues. Trimming removed 0 bases at V and 1 base at J, with 6 bases between. CDR3 DNA: TGCGCCAGCAGTCAATCGGGGGGCCAAGAGACCCAGTACTTC. Translating it yields CASSQSGGQETQYF.

This chain uses TRBV4-1 with TRBJ2-5; TRBD2 aligns across 7 bases. The germline CDR1 and CDR2 sequences are MGHRA and YSYEKL. The CDR3 totals 15 residues. V lost 0 bases and J lost 5; bases outside the gene matches: 6. CDR3 nucleotide sequence: TGCGCCAGCAGCCAAGATGGGGGGGGACCCGAGACCCAGTACTTC. Amino acid sequence: CASSQDGGGPETQYF.

This rearrangement joins TRBV9 to TRBJ2-7; TRBD1 or TRBD2 may be the D gene (5 bases each). In germline, CDR1 is SGDLS, CDR2 YYNGEE. This CDR3 comprises 14 residues. Trimming took 4 bases from V and 5 from J, leaving 16 bases between them. The CDR3 nucleotides read TGTGCCAGCAGCCCGAAGGGGACGATCGACGAGCAGTACTTC. The encoded protein is CASSPKGTIDEQYF. The full variable domain, completed using reference TRBV9 and TRBJ2-7, is DSGVTQTPKHLITATGQRVTLRCSPRSGDLSVYWYQQSLDQGLQFLIQYYNGEERAKGNILERFSAQQFPDLHSELNLSSLELGDSALYFCASSPKGTIDEQYFGPGTRLTVT.

J is TRBJ1-4 and V is TRBV5-1; 9 bases match TRBD1. The CDR3 runs 16 residues. From germline, CDR1 is SGHRS and CDR2 YFSETQ. J lost 8 bases, V lost 3 bases, and 11 bases had no gene match. CDR3 coding DNA: TGCGCCAGCAGCTATACCTCGGACAGGGGTTCGGAAAAACTGTTTTTT. Its translation: CASSYTSDRGSEKLFF.

The chain links TRBV9 to TRBJ2-5; D call uncertain. This CDR3 spans 14 amino acids. CDR1 is SGDLS, CDR2 YYNGEE, per germline. V lost 4 bases to trimming and J lost 4 bases, with 14 bases between them. The CDR3: CASSLGPRLETQYF. The CDR3 DNA is TGTGCCAGCAGCTTAGGCCCCCGTTTAGAGACCCAGTACTTC.

The chain uses TRBV19 and TRBJ1-2; D unclear. CDR3 size: 15 residues. The V and J ends lost 3 bases and 3 bases respectively, with 14 bases between them. The germline gives CDR1 LNHDA, CDR2 SQIVND (reference sequence). For the CDR3, the DNA is TGTGCCAGTAGTATCGGACCAGGTCAGGACTATGGCTACACCTTC. It codes for CASSIGPGQDYGYTF. The whole variable domain, remainder taken from reference TRBV19 and TRBJ1-2, is DGGITQSPKYLFRKEGQNVTLSCEQNLNHDAMYWYRQDPGQGLRLIYYSQIVNDFQKGDIAEGYSVSREKKESFPLTVTSAQKNPTAFYLCASSIGPGQDYGYTFGSGTRLTVV.

The V gene is TRBV5-6, the J gene TRBJ1-2; D call uncertain. The CDR3 runs to 14 residues. Between the trimmed V and J ends, which lost 3 bases and 8 bases, there was a span of 17 bases. CDR1 is SGHDT, CDR2 YYEEEE, per germline. CDR3 sequence: CASSSMRRDQGYTF. CDR3 coding DNA: TGTGCCAGCAGCTCGATGCGTCGGGATCAGGGCTACACCTTC.

This clone was detected only a few times. This chain links TRBV2 with TRBJ1-6; weak D call: TRBD1 (6 bases). This CDR3 is built from 16 residues. Germline-derived CDR1 and CDR2 are SNHLY and FYNNEI. V was pared by 1 base and J by 9 bases, with 16 bases between. The CDR3: CASSEGTASLGSPLHF. The CDR3 DNA sequence: TGTGCCAGCAGTGAAGGGACAGCCAGCCTTGGTTCACCCCTCCACTTT.

V gene TRBV27 combines with J gene TRBJ1-1; the D gene is possibly TRBD1 (5 bases). Germline CDR1 reads MNHEY; CDR2 reads SMNVEV (reference sequence). The CDR3 is made up of 15 amino acids. The ends were cut back, 6 bases at V and 0 bases at J, with 14 bases in the middle. Here the CDR3 reads CASRPRGTLNTEAFF. The DNA for the CDR3 is TGTGCCAGCAGGCCCCGGGGGACCTTGAACACTGAAGCTTTCTTT.

The genes are TRBV10-3 and TRBJ1-5; no clear D gene. The germline gives CDR1 ENHRY, CDR2 SYGVKD. The V end was cut by 4 bases, the J end by 1 base, with 5 bases between. This CDR3 is 13 amino acids long. CDR3 bases: TGTGCCATCAGTGGGTTGAGCAATCAGCCCCAGCATTTT. Its translation is CAISGLSNQPQHF.

The V call is TRBV18, the J call TRBJ1-1; perhaps TRBD1 as D (5 bases). CDR1 and CDR2 (germline): KGHSH, LQKENI. The CDR3 runs 14 residues. Trimming pared 5 bases from V and 3 bases from J, leaving 13 bases between. The CDR3 protein is CASSRRAGHTEAFF. As DNA, the CDR3 is TGTGCCAGCTCAAGGAGGGCAGGGCACACTGAAGCTTTCTTT.

The chain employs TRBV6-6 and TRBJ2-1; D is ambiguous. This CDR3 has 12 amino acids. From germline, CDR1 is MNHNY and CDR2 SVGAGI (reference sequence). The V end was cut by 6 bases, the J end by 15 bases, with 18 bases between. Here the CDR3 DNA reads TGTGCCAGCAGAACGGAAACCCTAGGGCCGTTCTTC. This translates into CASRTETLGPFF.

The chain joins TRBV6-6 to TRBJ2-5; tentative D call: TRBD1 (6 bases). CDR1 and CDR2 (germline): MNHNY, SVGAGI (reference sequence). The V end lost 0 bases, the J end lost 5 bases, and 16 bases lay between the germline ends. The CDR3 loop spans 16 amino acids. The CDR3 region has the DNA TGTGCCAGCAGTTACTCGACACAGGGTGCGCGGGAGACCCAGTACTTC. Its protein product is CASSYSTQGARETQYF.

The DNA of the CDR3 is TGCGCCAGCGGGCGGAGGGAGGCCGGGGAGCTGTTTTTT. Its translation is CASGRREAGELFF. The chain recombines TRBV5-1 with TRBJ2-2, with D perhaps matching TRBD2 (6 bases). The V gene lost 7 bases and the J gene lost 6 bases, with 13 bases spanning the gap. Germline V gene sequence: CDR1 SGHRS, CDR2 YFSETQ. This CDR3 contains 13 residues.

The chain employs TRBV5-1 and TRBJ2-5; D gene ambiguous. CDR3 length: 15 residues. Trimming removed 0 bases from V and 1 base from J, with 10 bases in between. The germline CDR1 and CDR2 sequences are SGHRS and YFSETQ. The CDR3, as DNA: TGCGCCAGCAGCTTGGTAGGGCAGACCCAAGAGACCCAGTACTTC. Translating it yields CASSLVGQTQETQYF.